The sequence of this TCR beta chain was determined in a study of technical replicates of blood from several donors. The CDR3 length is 12 residues. From germline, CDR1 is MDHEN and CDR2 SYDVKM. Trimming cost V 4 bases and J 6 bases, with 7 bases left between them. Some clones are missing from TCRdb's copy, which holds only in-frame ones; the method was immunoSEQ multiplex PCR. The sample has about 67,000 clones, about 98% seen once. The source material was T cells isolated from PBMCs. The TCR originated in a human donor in good health. The chain couples TRBV28 to TRBJ1-5; D not certain. CDR3 residues: CASSSPGQPQHF. CDR3 DNA: TGTGCCAGCAGTTCCCCGGGTCAGCCCCAGCATTTT.